This T cell receptor (beta chain) was sequenced during a study of blood T cells in healthy people across ages. Through a sample-barcoded 5' primer and a J-beta primer mix, a second PCR was run for roughly 6 to 12 cycles. TCRdb ran MiXCR on the 5' RACE reads and lists one entry per CDR3 protein. This table holds under 1,000,000 distinct CDR3 sequences, 30% to 45% found once. The study, taken as a whole, reports: Donor CMV status was unknown, possibly confounding expanded clonotype changes. A roughly linear fall in TCR beta diversity per million T cells was seen with increasing age.

V lost 2 bases and J lost 8, with 16 bases in between. The CDR3 runs 15 residues. Germline V gene data show CDR1 as SGHTA and CDR2 as FQGNSA. Turning to this clonotype: Its target is not known.

The receptor was derived from a man aged 18 to 29 in good health. This chain connects TRBV7-2 to TRBJ1-5; tentative D call: TRBD1 (5 bases). Sequencing used blood. The CDR3 DNA follows: TGTGCCAGCAGCTTAATCTCTCAGCCGGGGGAGCCCCAGCATTTT. It encodes CASSLISQPGEPQHF.